The TCR beta chain under discussion was sequenced for a study of control samples from healthy donors and cancer patients. Libraries were prepared by immunoSEQ multiplex PCR; TCRdb keeps only in-frame clonotypes and omits some of them. This sample has 350,000 to 450,000 clones; approximately 90% occur once, and the top ten carry over 5.5%. V gave up 0 bases and J gave up 7 bases, with 13 bases separating them. The CDR3 spans 14 residues. Germline values: CDR1 SGDLS, CDR2 YYNGEE. This TCR was sampled from a man between 35 and 55 years old with head and neck cancer. This chain links TRBV9 with TRBJ1-2; D is unresolved. Source material: PBMCs. The CDR3 here is CASSVGRENSGYTF. The CDR3 DNA reads TGTGCCAGCAGCGTAGGACGGGAGAATAGTGGCTACACCTTC.